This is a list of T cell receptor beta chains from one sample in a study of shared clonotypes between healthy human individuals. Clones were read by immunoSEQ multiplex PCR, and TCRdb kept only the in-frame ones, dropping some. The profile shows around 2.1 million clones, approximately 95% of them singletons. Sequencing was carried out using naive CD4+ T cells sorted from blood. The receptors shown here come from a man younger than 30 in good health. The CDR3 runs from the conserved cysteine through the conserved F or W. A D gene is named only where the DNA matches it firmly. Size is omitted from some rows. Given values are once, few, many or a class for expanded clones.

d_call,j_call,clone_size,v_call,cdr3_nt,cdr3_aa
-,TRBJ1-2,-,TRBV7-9,TGTGCCAGCAGCCCAAACTATGGTGACAGGCGGGGAGCGGCTGGCTACACCTTC,CASSPNYGDRRGAAGYTF
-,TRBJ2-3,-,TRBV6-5,TGTGCCAGTAGTAGGGTTTCAGATACGCAGTATTTT,CASSRVSDTQYF
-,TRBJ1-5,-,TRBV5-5,TGTGCCAGCAGCTTGGAGCAGGGGACCTTTCAAAATCAGCCCCAGCATTTT,CASSLEQGTFQNQPQHF
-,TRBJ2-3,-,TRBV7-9,TGTGCCAGCAGCATTTGGGACACCGGTGGACGGTATTTT,CASSIWDTGGRYF
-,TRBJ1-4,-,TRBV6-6,TGTGCCAGCAGTTCTCAGATCACAACTAATGAAAAACTGTTTTTT,CASSSQITTNEKLFF
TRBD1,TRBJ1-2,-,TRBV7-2,TGTGCCAGCAGCTTACAGCCAGGGGGATATGGCTACACCTTC,CASSLQPGGYGYTF
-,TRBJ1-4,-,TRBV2,TGTGCCAGCAGTGAAAGATCCGGGTCGGCGGGAAAACTGTTTTTT,CASSERSGSAGKLFF
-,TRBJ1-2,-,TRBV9,TGTGCCAGCAGCGTACCGGGGAGTCGTGGCTACACCTTC,CASSVPGSRGYTF
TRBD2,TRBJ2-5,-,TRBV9,TGTGCCAGCAGCGTAGCGGGTAGCGGGGTGCAAGAGACCCAGTACTTC,CASSVAGSGVQETQYF
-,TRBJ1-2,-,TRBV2,TGTGCCAGCAGTGAGAGGTCCACCGGTGGCTACACCTTC,CASSERSTGGYTF
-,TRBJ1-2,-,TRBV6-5,TGTGCCAGCAGTTACTCGCGGGCAGGGAACTATGGCTACACCTTC,CASSYSRAGNYGYTF
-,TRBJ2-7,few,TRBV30,TGTGCCTGGAGTTTAAGCAACTCCTACGAGCAGTACTTC,CAWSLSNSYEQYF
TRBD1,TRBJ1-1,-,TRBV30,TGTGCCTGGAGTCCCCAGACAGGGACTGAAGCTTTCTTT,CAWSPQTGTEAFF
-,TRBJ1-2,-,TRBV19,TGTGCCAGTAGTATAGATTACTGGGATGGCTACACCTTC,CASSIDYWDGYTF
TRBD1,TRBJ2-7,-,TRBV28,TGTGCCAGCAGTTTACCCCGGGACAGGCCAAGCGAGCAGTACTTC,CASSLPRDRPSEQYF
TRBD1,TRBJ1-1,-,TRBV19,TGTGCCAGTAGTACGCCCCCGCCGGACAGGGGGCGCCCGGAAGCTTTCTTT,CASSTPPPDRGRPEAFF
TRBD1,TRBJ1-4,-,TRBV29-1,TGCAGCGTTGCGGTGGGACAGCCTAATGAAAAACTGTTTTTT,CSVAVGQPNEKLFF
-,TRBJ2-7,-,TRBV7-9,TGTGCCAGCAGCTTAGCGGGCAGGGAATATGAGCAGTACTTC,CASSLAGREYEQYF
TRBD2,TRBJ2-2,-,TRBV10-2,TGCGCCAGCAGCGACGGACTAGCGGTTCGGGCCGGGGAGCTGTTTTTT,CASSDGLAVRAGELFF
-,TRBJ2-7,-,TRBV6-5,TGTGCCAGCAGTTACTCGTCGGTAGGGACCTACGAGCAGTACTTC,CASSYSSVGTYEQYF
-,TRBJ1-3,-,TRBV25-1,TGTGCCAGCAGTGGGCCTCAGGGGTTAGGAAACACCATATATTTT,CASSGPQGLGNTIYF
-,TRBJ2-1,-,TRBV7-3,TGTGCCAGCAGCCCAACCTCAGCATCCCCGAATGAGCAGTTCTTC,CASSPTSASPNEQFF
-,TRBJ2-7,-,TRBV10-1,TGCGCCAGCAGTGGGGGACCCTCGTCCGAGCAGTACTTC,CASSGGPSSEQYF
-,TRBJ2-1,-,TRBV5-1,TGCGCCAGCAGGATAGTTCTAGGGTTGGATGAGCAGTTCTTC,CASRIVLGLDEQFF
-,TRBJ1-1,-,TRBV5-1,TGCGCCAGCAGCGGACTGAACACTGAAGCTTTCTTT,CASSGLNTEAFF
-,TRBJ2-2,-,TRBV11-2,TGTGCCAGCCGTTCCCCGGGGGGCAACACCGGGGAGCTGTTTTTT,CASRSPGGNTGELFF
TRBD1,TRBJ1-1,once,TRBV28,TGTGCCAGCAGTTTATCCGGGACAGGGGAAACTGAAGCTTTCTTT,CASSLSGTGETEAFF
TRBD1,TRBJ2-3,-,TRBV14,TGTGCCAGCAGCCCAGGACAGGCAGATACGCAGTATTTT,CASSPGQADTQYF
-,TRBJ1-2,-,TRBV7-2,TGTGCCAGCACCATCAGGGTTTCCTATGGCTACACCTTC,CASTIRVSYGYTF
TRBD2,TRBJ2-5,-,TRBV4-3,TGCGCCAGCAGCCAAGATCGACTAGCGGGAGTGGAGACCCAGTACTTC,CASSQDRLAGVETQYF
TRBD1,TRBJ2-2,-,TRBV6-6,TGTGCCAGCAGTTCCGGGACAGGGGGAACCGGGGAGCTGTTTTTT,CASSSGTGGTGELFF
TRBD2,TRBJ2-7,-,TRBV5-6,TGTGCCAGCAGTCCCGGGAGGGGGTACGAGCAGTACTTC,CASSPGRGYEQYF
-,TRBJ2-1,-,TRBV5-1,TGCGCCAGCAGCTTCCCGGGCAATGAGCAGTTCTTC,CASSFPGNEQFF
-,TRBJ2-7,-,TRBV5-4,TGTGCCAGCAGCTTGGCTTCGGCCGAGCAGTACTTC,CASSLASAEQYF
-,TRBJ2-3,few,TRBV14,TGTGCCAGCAGCCAAGATCCTGCAGACACAGATACGCAGTATTTT,CASSQDPADTDTQYF
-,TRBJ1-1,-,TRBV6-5,TGTGCCAGCAATTCGGCAGGCAAGAACACTGAAGCTTTCTTT,CASNSAGKNTEAFF
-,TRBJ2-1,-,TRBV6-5,TGTGCCAGCAGTTACATCTTGAATGAGCAGTTCTTC,CASSYILNEQFF
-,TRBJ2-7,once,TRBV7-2,TGTGCCAGCAGCTTCGGTTCCAGCCCTACCGAGCAGTACTTC,CASSFGSSPTEQYF
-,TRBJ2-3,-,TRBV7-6,TGTGCCAGCAGTGGGGGCAGGGGCCTCCTCTTCGGGACGAGCACAGATACGCAGTATTTT,CASSGGRGLLFGTSTDTQYF
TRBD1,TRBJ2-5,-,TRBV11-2,TGTGCCAGCAGCTTAGAGTCGACAGGGACAGAGACCCAGTACTTC,CASSLESTGTETQYF
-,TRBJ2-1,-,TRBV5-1,TGCGCCAGCAGCTTAAGCCAGCGGGAGCAGTTCTTC,CASSLSQREQFF
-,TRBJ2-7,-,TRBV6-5,TGTGCCAGCAGCTCCCCCCGGACACCATACCGGCAGTACTTC,CASSSPRTPYRQYF
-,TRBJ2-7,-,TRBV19,TGTGCCAGTAGTATAGATTATGGGCGGATCCTCTACGAGCAGTACTTC,CASSIDYGRILYEQYF
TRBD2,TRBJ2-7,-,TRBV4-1,TGCGCCAGCAGCTCCCCGAAGCGGGGGCCTCCCTACGAGCAGTACTTC,CASSSPKRGPPYEQYF
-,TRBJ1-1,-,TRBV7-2,TGTGCCAGCACCCCAGCCCTGGAGGTGGCTTTCTTT,CASTPALEVAFF
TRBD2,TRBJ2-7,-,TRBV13,TGTGCCAGCAGCCCCAGACTAGCTCTCTACGAGCAGTACTTC,CASSPRLALYEQYF
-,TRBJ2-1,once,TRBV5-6,TGTGCCAGCAGCTTCATGGGTGAGCAGTTCTTC,CASSFMGEQFF
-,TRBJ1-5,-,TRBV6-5,TGTGCCAGCAGTCGATATAGCAATCAGCCCCAGCATTTT,CASSRYSNQPQHF
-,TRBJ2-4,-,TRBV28,TGTGCCAGCAGAGCCGTTGACGCGAACATTCAGTACTTC,CASRAVDANIQYF
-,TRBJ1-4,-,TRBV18,TGTGCCAGCTCACCTCTGACAGGCGGGAATGAAAAACTGTTTTTT,CASSPLTGGNEKLFF
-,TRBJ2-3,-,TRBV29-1,TGCAGCGTTACCCCCAGGGGCACAGATACGCAGTATTTT,CSVTPRGTDTQYF
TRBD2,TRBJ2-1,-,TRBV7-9,TGTGCCAGCAGCCCAACGTGGTGGCGGGAGGAGTACAATGAGCAGTTCTTC,CASSPTWWREEYNEQFF
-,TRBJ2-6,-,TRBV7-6,TGTGCCAGCAGCTTAGTAGGGTCTGCCAACGTCCTGACTTTC,CASSLVGSANVLTF
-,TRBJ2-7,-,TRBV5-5,TGTGCCAGCAGCTTGGATCTGGGGCGCTACGAGCAGTACTTC,CASSLDLGRYEQYF
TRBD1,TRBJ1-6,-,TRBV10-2,TGCGCCAGCAGACCAGGGGGAGATAATTCACCCCTCCACTTT,CASRPGGDNSPLHF
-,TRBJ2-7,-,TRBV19,TGTGCCAGTAGTGCAATAGACAGGCCATCCTACGAGCAGTACTTC,CASSAIDRPSYEQYF